Each of the 18 T cell receptor beta chains below was sequenced from the same sample in a study of human T cells and chemical hapten exposure. The time point: pre-sensitization, week 0. This sample's treatment: therapeutic diphenylcyclopropenone sensitization with weekly scalp DPC. Using its own MiXCR run on the RACE reads, TCRdb lists one record per CDR3 protein. The repertoire holds about 120,000 distinct CDR3 sequences, with roughly 13% as singletons. The source material was whole blood, sampled in connection with sensitization to the hapten diphenylcyclopropenone (DPC). These receptors all come from a woman aged 18-35 years with alopecia areata. Some clones in this sample may be carry-over from other donors' samples.

The genes are TRBV6-2 or TRBV6-3 and TRBJ2-6; 9 nucleotides align to TRBD2. The length of the CDR3 is 20 residues. In germline, CDR1 is MNHEY, CDR2 SVGEGT. V dropped 5 bases and J dropped 0; count of bases not matched to a gene: 14. CDR3 sequence reads: CASSPSDWAAGGSGANVLTF. The CDR3 bases are TGTGCCAGCAGTCCCTCCGACTGGGCAGCGGGGGGCTCTGGGGCCAACGTCCTGACTTTC.

The chain combines TRBV4-3 with TRBJ2-1; weak D call: TRBD2 (6 bases). The CDR3 loop spans 14 amino acids. V was shortened by 0 bases and J by 7 bases, with 10 bases between the two germline ends. Germline loops: CDR1 LGHNA, CDR2 YSLEER. CDR3 residues: CASSQETSWNEQFF. The CDR3 nucleotides read TGCGCCAGCAGCCAAGAAACTAGCTGGAATGAGCAGTTCTTC.

This clonotype was recorded a few times. The V gene is TRBV20-1, the J gene TRBJ2-1, with 10 positions matching TRBD2. Germline assignment: CDR1 DFQATT and CDR2 SNEGSKA (reference sequence). With 6 bases clipped from V and 3 bases from J, the junction kept 8 bases outside the gene matches. The CDR3 is made up of 15 amino acids. The CDR3 loop reads CSAKIAGGNYNEQFF. For the CDR3, the DNA is TGCAGTGCCAAAATAGCGGGGGGAAACTACAATGAGCAGTTCTTC.

This clonotype showed up many times. The chain links TRBV3-1 to TRBJ1-1; maybe TRBD1 (5 bases). V was pared by 2 bases and J by 1 base, with 14 bases between. Per the germline V gene, CDR1 is LGHDT and CDR2 is YNNKEL (reference sequence). CDR3 length: 16 residues. CDR3 coding DNA: TGTGCCAGCAGCCAACTACCGGGACTTCAGAACACTGAAGCTTTCTTT. Translation: CASSQLPGLQNTEAFF.

The V and J genes are TRBV7-9 and TRBJ1-6; tentatively, D is TRBD1 (5 bases). There are 15 residues in the CDR3. Trimming shortened V by 3 bases and J by 3 bases, and 9 bases separated the two germline ends. Germline V gene sequence: CDR1 SEHNR, CDR2 FQNEAQ (reference sequence). The CDR3 loop reads CASSFRGHYNSPLHF. DNA for the CDR3: TGTGCCAGCAGCTTCCGGGGCCACTATAATTCACCCCTCCACTTT.

This chain connects TRBV7-6 to TRBJ2-1, with 9 bases matching TRBD2. CDR1 is SGHVS and CDR2 is FNYEAQ in the germline V gene. The CDR3 runs to 16 residues. The ends lost 5 bases at V and 5 bases at J; junction bases unmatched: 10. The DNA of the CDR3 is TGTGCCAGCAGCAAGGGCGGGAGACTAGCGGACAATGAGCAGTTCTTC. It codes for CASSKGGRLADNEQFF.

The V and J genes are TRBV7-6 and TRBJ2-3; 13 bases are shared with TRBD2. The germline V gene has CDR1 SGHVS and CDR2 FNYEAQ. This CDR3 region has 17 residues. Trimming took 3 bases from V and 1 from J; bases not matched to a gene: 4. CDR3 residues: CASSFLGTSGGTDTQYF. The CDR3 nucleotides are TGTGCCAGCAGCTTCCTGGGGACTAGCGGGGGCACAGATACGCAGTATTTT.

This clonotype was observed many times. The chain joins TRBV25-1 to TRBJ2-7; D gene unclear. From germline, CDR1 is MGHDK and CDR2 SYGVNS. The CDR3 runs to 14 residues. V gave up 8 bases and J gave up 6 bases, with 20 bases separating them. The CDR3 coding sequence is TGTGCCAGCGCCACCGGGTCCTCAGAGCCCGAGCAGTACTTC. It codes for CASATGSSEPEQYF.

This clonotype was detected a few times. This chain uses TRBV5-1 with TRBJ2-7; 9 bases map to TRBD1. Unmatched junction bases numbered 4, after V lost 3 bases and J lost 3 bases. The CDR3 sequence is 14 residues long. Germline CDR1 and CDR2: SGHRS and YFSETQ. The CDR3 DNA follows: TGCGCCAGCAGCTCACAGGGGGCATTCTACGAGCAGTACTTC. It translates to CASSSQGAFYEQYF.

This clonotype was seen more than once but under ten times. The J gene is TRBJ2-1, the V gene TRBV10-3; D call uncertain. Looked up from germline, CDR1 is ENHRY and CDR2 is SYGVKD. CDR3 length equals 10 residues. V was clipped by 8 bases and J by 8 bases, with 7 bases between them. CDR3 DNA: TGTGCCATCGGGTTCGATGAGCAGTTCTTC. Its translation: CAIGFDEQFF.

This chain links TRBV5-8 with TRBJ1-1; no reliable D call. There are 12 residues in the CDR3. The germline V gene has CDR1 SGHTS and CDR2 YDEGEE. Here the CDR3 DNA reads TGTGCTGTGGGCTTGGTAAACACTGAAGCTTTCTTT. Translating gives CAVGLVNTEAFF.

This clonotype was seen many times. The chain combines TRBV30 with TRBJ1-2; D is uncertain. The CDR3 is 12 residues long. Germline assignment: CDR1 GTSNPN and CDR2 SVGIG (reference sequence). V shed 0 bases and J shed 4 bases, with 6 bases lying between them. CDR3 DNA sequence: TGTGCCTGGAGTGTATCCAGCTATGGCTACACCTTC. It yields the protein CAWSVSSYGYTF.

This rearrangement joins TRBV20-1 to TRBJ2-5; 9 bases match TRBD1. Germline CDR1 is DFQATT and CDR2 is SNEGSKA (reference sequence). V lost 5 bases to trimming and J lost 3 bases; unmatched junction nucleotides: 10. This CDR3 has 15 residues. CDR3 sequence reads: CSADTGGPGKETQYF. In DNA, the CDR3 is TGCAGTGCTGACACAGGGGGCCCTGGGAAAGAGACCCAGTACTTC.

The table lists this clonotype with a few counts. This clone may be a read error of a much larger clone one base away. This chain joins TRBV12-3 or TRBV12-4 and TRBJ1-2, with a tentative D call TRBD1 (6 bases). This CDR3 spans 14 amino acids. The CDR3 nucleotides read TGTGCCAGCAGTTTCGGGGGGCTGGGCTATGACTACACCTTC. It translates to CASSFGGLGYDYTF.

This clonotype was picked up one time. The rearrangement links TRBV28 to TRBJ2-2; D call uncertain. There are 13 residues in the CDR3. The V end was cut by 6 bases, the J end by 5 bases, with 10 bases between. Per germline, CDR1 MDHEN and CDR2 SYDVKM. The CDR3 DNA reads TGTGCCAGCAGCGCGGTGTGGACCGGGGAGCTGTTTTTT. Translation: CASSAVWTGELFF.

This clonotype was observed many times. This chain connects TRBV28 to TRBJ2-7, with 9 bases aligning to TRBD1. Germline V gives CDR1 MDHEN, CDR2 SYDVKM. Unmatched junction bases numbered 12, after V lost 10 bases and J lost 5 bases. The CDR3 loop spans 14 amino acids. CDR3 amino acids: CAMALRDRVHEQYF. The CDR3 bases are TGTGCCATGGCTCTAAGGGACAGGGTTCACGAGCAGTACTTC.

This chain joins TRBV5-5 and TRBJ1-1; TRBD1 matches at 9 bases. CDR3 length: 15 residues. With 0 bases clipped from V and 4 bases from J, the junction kept 4 bases outside the gene matches. Germline-derived CDR1 and CDR2 are SGHKS and YYEKEE (reference sequence). For the CDR3, the DNA is TGTGCCAGCAGCTTGGCCGGGACAGGGTCCACTGAAGCTTTCTTT. Amino acids: CASSLAGTGSTEAFF.

V gene TRBV2 combines with J gene TRBJ2-7; D may match TRBD1 or TRBD2 (5 bases each). Germline loops: CDR1 SNHLY, CDR2 FYNNEI. V lost 6 bases to trimming and J lost 0 bases, with 15 bases between them. The CDR3 has 15 residues. The CDR3 nucleotides read TGTGCCAGCAGGAAAGAACCCGGGACCTCCTACGAGCAGTACTTC. Its translation: CASRKEPGTSYEQYF.